This T cell receptor beta chain was recovered during a study of shared clonotypes between healthy human individuals. The assay used deep level. Produced via immunoSEQ multiplex PCR; TCRdb's table is partial and in-frame only. This table has over a million clones, around 76% appearing once. This CDR3 is built from 12 residues. Germline CDR1 SGHAT, CDR2 FQNNGV. V was shortened by 8 bases and J by 8 bases, with 15 bases between the two germline ends. Remarks on this clone: The antigen is not known.

Whole-study findings and limits: Across subsets, estimated richness was generally greater for naive than for memory populations.

The TCR was taken from a young man in good health. Sequences were obtained from memory CD4+ T cells sorted from blood. The subset was: CD45RA-negative fraction. V and J are TRBV11-2 and TRBJ1-2; D is unresolved. This CDR3 reads CASSKVGGGYTF. CDR3 DNA sequence: TGTGCCAGCTCGAAGGTTGGAGGAGGCTACACCTTC.